One and the same sample provided the 21 T cell receptor beta chains below, sequenced in a study of cytomegalovirus exposure and HLA in healthy donors. 60 Vbeta and 13 Jbeta primers were used in PCR. Libraries were prepared by immunoSEQ multiplex PCR; TCRdb keeps only in-frame clonotypes and omits some of them. The sample lists about 130,000 clones; around three quarters were seen once. Sequenced sample: PBMCs. The origin of the receptors is a female donor in good health and CMV-seronegative.

The genes are TRBV5-5 and TRBJ2-5; D gene uncertain. Germline CDR1 reads SGHKS; CDR2 reads YYEKEE (reference sequence). The V end was cut by 0 bases, the J end by 9 bases, with 12 bases between. The CDR3 is made up of 13 amino acids. Here the CDR3 reads CASSLGLVRPQYF. The CDR3, as DNA: TGTGCCAGCAGCTTGGGCCTAGTAAGGCCCCAGTACTTC.

The chain has TRBV7-3 and TRBJ2-2, with D perhaps TRBD1 (5 bases). CDR3 size: 15 residues. The V gene's germline CDR1 is SGHTA and CDR2 FQGTGA. V dropped 5 bases and J dropped 0 bases, with 10 bases sitting between them. CDR3 protein: CASSHDSPNTGELFF. CDR3 in DNA: TGTGCCAGCAGCCATGACAGTCCGAACACCGGGGAGCTGTTTTTT.

The genes are TRBV2 and TRBJ2-3, with TRBD1 matching over 9 bases. V was pared by 6 bases and J by 2 bases, with 9 bases of the junction left unmatched. In germline, CDR1 is SNHLY, CDR2 FYNNEI. This CDR3 has 16 residues. The CDR3 sequence: CASSPRTGATTDTQYF. The CDR3 DNA follows: TGTGCCAGCAGCCCAAGGACAGGGGCAACCACAGATACGCAGTATTTT.

This clone has a handful of counts. The chain carries TRBV6-5 and TRBJ1-2; the D gene is possibly TRBD1 (6 bases). Trimming took 6 bases from V and 4 from J, leaving 15 bases between them. The length of the CDR3 is 14 residues. Germline CDR1 is MNHEY and CDR2 is SVGAGI. CDR3: CASRMGGGGYGYTF. The CDR3 nucleotides are TGTGCCAGCAGGATGGGGGGAGGGGGCTATGGCTACACCTTC.

The chain recombines TRBV18 with TRBJ1-6; 9 bases align to TRBD1. Germline trimming cut 8 bases from V and 10 bases from J; bases unmatched to any gene: 12. The CDR3 is 15 residues long. CDR1 is KGHSH and CDR2 is LQKENI in the germline V gene. CDR3 sequence: CASRGSGTGISPLHF. The CDR3 bases are TGTGCCAGCAGGGGGTCCGGGACAGGGATATCACCCCTCCACTTT.

The genes are TRBV19 and TRBJ1-1; 10 bases map to TRBD1. V dropped 1 base and J dropped 7; count of bases not matched to a gene: 9. There are 16 residues in the CDR3. Germline V gene lookup returns CDR1 LNHDA and CDR2 SQIVND (reference sequence). CDR3 bases: TGTGCCAGTAGTATAGGGGGTGTTGGGACAGGGGATGAAGCTTTCTTT. Protein: CASSIGGVGTGDEAFF.

This clone was detected once. J is TRBJ2-7 and V is TRBV11-2; unclear D gene. Per the germline V gene, CDR1 is SGHAT and CDR2 is FQNNGV. Trimming removed 6 bases at V and 6 bases at J, with 21 bases between. This CDR3 is built from 15 residues. CDR3 nucleotide sequence: TGTGCCAGCAGACGAGATTGGAGCGTACGCGCCGAGCAGTACTTC. Protein sequence: CASRRDWSVRAEQYF.

The chain is built from TRBV19 and TRBJ1-3, with TRBD1 identical over 12 bases. CDR3 length: 16 amino acids. Germline values: CDR1 LNHDA, CDR2 SQIVND (reference sequence). Trimming took 5 bases from V and 2 from J; bases not matched to a gene: 4. In DNA form, the CDR3 reads TGTGCCAGTAGTCTCCGGGACAGGGGGCCTGGAAACACCATATATTTT. Its protein product is CASSLRDRGPGNTIYF.

This chain links TRBV5-6 with TRBJ2-7; 7 bases line up with TRBD2. Trimming cost V 4 bases and J 5 bases; bases outside gene matches: 15. Germline V gene data show CDR1 as SGHDT and CDR2 as YYEEEE. This CDR3 is 16 amino acids long. The CDR3 spells CASSLGAGPKSDEQYF. For the CDR3, the DNA is TGTGCCAGCAGCCTAGGAGCGGGACCCAAGAGCGACGAGCAGTACTTC.

The gene calls are TRBV6-5 and TRBJ1-2; D ambiguous. Germline V lookup: CDR1 MNHEY, CDR2 SVGAGI. The ends were cut back, 5 bases at V and 5 bases at J, with 18 bases in the middle. This CDR3 is built from 15 residues. The CDR3 nucleotides are TGTGCCAGCAGTCGCGGGTCTGGGCTTCGTTATGGCTACACCTTC. It is translated as CASSRGSGLRYGYTF.

The chain combines TRBV7-6 with TRBJ2-7; D remains ambiguous. V gave up 1 base and J gave up 2 bases, with 9 bases separating them. Germline CDR1 reads SGHVS; CDR2 reads FNYEAQ. The CDR3 has 14 amino acids. The CDR3 nucleotides read TGTGCCAGCAGCTTAGAACCAGATACCTACGAGCAGTACTTC. Its translation is CASSLEPDTYEQYF.

The chain couples TRBV6-6 to TRBJ2-7; 9 positions agree with TRBD2. The CDR3 sequence is 15 residues long. Germline V CDR1 and CDR2: MNHNY, SVGAGI (reference sequence). V dropped 2 bases and J dropped 3; count of bases not matched to a gene: 5. CDR3 sequence reads: CASSYPSGIVYEQYF. The CDR3 DNA reads TGTGCCAGCAGTTACCCTAGCGGGATTGTCTACGAGCAGTACTTC.

The chain joins TRBV11-2 to TRBJ1-4; 11 nucleotides match TRBD1. V lost 1 base, J lost 5 bases, and 3 bases stayed unmatched. CDR3 length: 16 residues. The germline CDR1 and CDR2 sequences are SGHAT and FQNNGV. The CDR3: CASSLGGTGGNEKLFF. For the CDR3, the DNA is TGTGCCAGCAGCTTAGGAGGGACAGGGGGGAATGAAAAACTGTTTTTT.

V usage is TRBV6-4 and J usage is TRBJ1-1; no clear D. CDR1 is MRHNA and CDR2 is SNTAGT in the germline V gene. V dropped 5 bases and J dropped 4 bases, with 26 bases sitting between them. The CDR3 totals 18 residues. The CDR3 loop reads CASSSFSREKFDCTEAFF. The CDR3 region has the DNA TGTGCCAGCAGTTCGTTTTCGAGGGAGAAATTCGATTGCACTGAAGCTTTCTTT.

The V gene is TRBV27, the J gene TRBJ2-7; D remains ambiguous. The CDR3 has 14 amino acids. CDR1 and CDR2 from the germline V gene are MNHEY and SMNVEV (reference sequence). The V gene lost 4 bases and the J gene lost 3 bases, with 13 bases spanning the gap. The CDR3 is CASSSEPSGYEQYF. CDR3 DNA sequence: TGTGCCAGCAGTTCCGAGCCTAGTGGCTACGAGCAGTACTTC.

This clone was observed a few times. V usage is TRBV27 and J usage is TRBJ1-2; 7 nucleotides match TRBD1. V gave up 6 bases and J gave up 11 bases; unmatched junction bases: 9. The CDR3 covers 12 residues. The V gene's germline CDR1 is MNHEY and CDR2 SMNVEV (reference sequence). As DNA, the CDR3 is TGTGCCAGCAGGACGGGACAGAGGGTTTACACCTTC. Amino acids: CASRTGQRVYTF.

This clone appeared a few times. The same CDR3 also results from other DNA sequences found in this sample. The V and J genes are TRBV18 and TRBJ1-5; D may be TRBD1 (6 bases). The CDR3 has 14 amino acids. CDR1 is KGHSH, CDR2 LQKENI, per germline. Trimming cost V 2 bases and J 2 bases, with 7 bases left between them. The CDR3 DNA is TGTGCCAGCTCACCAGCAGGGGGCAATCAGCCCCAGCATTTT. It encodes CASSPAGGNQPQHF.

The gene calls are TRBV29-1 and TRBJ2-1; 8 nucleotides line up with TRBD1. The CDR3 is made up of 14 amino acids. Germline lookup yields CDR1 SQVTM and CDR2 ANQGSEA. V gave up 4 bases and J gave up 3 bases; unmatched junction bases: 5. CDR3 protein: CSVAPDRGYNEQFF. CDR3 DNA: TGCAGCGTTGCTCCCGACAGGGGCTACAATGAGCAGTTCTTC.

With respect to this clone: One junction end disagrees with the germline gene, perhaps due to a read error. The rearrangement uses TRBV7-8 and TRBJ2-1; the D gene is possibly TRBD2 (7 bases). Looked up from germline, CDR1 is SGHVS and CDR2 is FQNEAQ. This CDR3 spans 12 amino acids. CDR3 in amino acids: CGGRDLSNEQFF. CDR3 in DNA: TGCGGGGGGCGGGATCTAAGTAATGAGCAGTTCTTC.

The V gene is TRBV5-1, the J gene TRBJ2-2; TRBD2 matches 15 bases. J gave up 4 bases and V 1 base, and 8 bases lay outside the gene matches. Germline V gene sequence: CDR1 SGHRS, CDR2 YFSETQ. There are 19 residues in the CDR3. The CDR3 DNA sequence: TGCGCCAGCAGCTTGACAGGACTAGCGGGGGGGCCAATCACCGGGGAGCTGTTTTTT. Its protein product is CASSLTGLAGGPITGELFF.

V is TRBV6-5 and J is TRBJ2-5, with D possibly being TRBD2 (6 bases). Germline CDR1 MNHEY, CDR2 SVGAGI. Trimming shortened V by 8 bases and J by 5 bases, and 18 bases separated the two germline ends. This CDR3 has 14 residues. The CDR3 here is CASHRSGLRETQYF. DNA for the CDR3: TGTGCCAGCCACCGTAGCGGCCTTCGGGAGACCCAGTACTTC.